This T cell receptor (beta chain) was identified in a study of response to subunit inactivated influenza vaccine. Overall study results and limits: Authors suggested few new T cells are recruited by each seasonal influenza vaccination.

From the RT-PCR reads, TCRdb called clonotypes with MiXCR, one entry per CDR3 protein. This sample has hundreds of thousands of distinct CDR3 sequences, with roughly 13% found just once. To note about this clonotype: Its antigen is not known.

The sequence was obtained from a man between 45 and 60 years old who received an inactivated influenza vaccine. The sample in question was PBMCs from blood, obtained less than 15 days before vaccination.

CDR3 DNA sequence: TGTGCCAGCTCAGACCTGTATCGCAGCAACAATCAGCCCCAGCATTTT. Residues: CASSDLYRSNNQPQHF. This chain links TRBV18 with TRBJ1-5; no reliable D call. V gave up 5 bases and J gave up 3 bases, with 17 bases separating them. The CDR3 spans 16 residues. Germline V gene sequence: CDR1 KGHSH, CDR2 LQKENI.